This T cell receptor beta chain stems from a study of beta chain features in type 1 diabetes. Study-wide results and limits: Significant though moderate, a shortening of TCRB CDR3s appeared in all four CD4+ subsets of Type 1 diabetes patients. VDJ junctions from type 1 diabetes patients carried fewer insertions and larger deletions.

This clone was seen a few times. Its antigen is as yet unknown. Since all of the isolated RNA was reverse transcribed, expressed TCRB transcripts were what got sequenced. TCRdb keeps only in-frame clones here, not all; method: immunoSEQ multiplex PCR. The sample has roughly 700,000 clones, about an eighth seen once. CDR1 is SGHNT, CDR2 YYREEE, per germline (reference sequence). V gave up 1 base and J gave up 8 bases, with 12 bases separating them. This CDR3 region has 13 residues. Source material: naive CD4+ T cells from blood. J is TRBJ1-2 and V is TRBV5-4; D is perhaps TRBD1 (5 bases). The source is a man aged 18 to 30 with type 1 diabetes. CDR3 coding DNA: TGTGCCAGCAGCTTGACACAGGTGGGAGGCTACACCTTC. Translating it yields CASSLTQVGGYTF.